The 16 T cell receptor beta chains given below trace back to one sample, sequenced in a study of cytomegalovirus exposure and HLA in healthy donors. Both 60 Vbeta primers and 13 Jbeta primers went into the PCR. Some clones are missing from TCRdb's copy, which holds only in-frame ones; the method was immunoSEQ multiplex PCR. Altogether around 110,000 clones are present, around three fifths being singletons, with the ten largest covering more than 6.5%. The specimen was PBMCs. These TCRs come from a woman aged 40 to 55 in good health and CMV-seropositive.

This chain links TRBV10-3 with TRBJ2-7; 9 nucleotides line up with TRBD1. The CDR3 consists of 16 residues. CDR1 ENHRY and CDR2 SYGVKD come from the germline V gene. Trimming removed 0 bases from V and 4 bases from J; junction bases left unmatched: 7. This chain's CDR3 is CAISESIGQGYYEQYF. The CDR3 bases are TGTGCCATCAGTGAGTCGATCGGACAGGGGTATTACGAGCAGTACTTC.

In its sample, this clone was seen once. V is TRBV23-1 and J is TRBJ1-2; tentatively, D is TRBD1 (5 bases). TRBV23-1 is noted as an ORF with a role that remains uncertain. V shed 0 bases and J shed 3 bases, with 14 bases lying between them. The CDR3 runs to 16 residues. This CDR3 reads CASSQSSPTGHYGYTF. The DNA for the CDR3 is TGCGCCAGCAGTCAATCCTCTCCCACAGGTCACTATGGCTACACCTTC.

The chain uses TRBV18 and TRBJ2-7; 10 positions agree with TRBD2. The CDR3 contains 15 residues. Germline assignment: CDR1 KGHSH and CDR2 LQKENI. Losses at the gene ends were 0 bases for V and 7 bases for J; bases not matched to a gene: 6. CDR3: CASSPPTLAGEEQYF. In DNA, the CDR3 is TGTGCCAGCTCACCACCAACCCTAGCGGGAGAAGAGCAGTACTTC.

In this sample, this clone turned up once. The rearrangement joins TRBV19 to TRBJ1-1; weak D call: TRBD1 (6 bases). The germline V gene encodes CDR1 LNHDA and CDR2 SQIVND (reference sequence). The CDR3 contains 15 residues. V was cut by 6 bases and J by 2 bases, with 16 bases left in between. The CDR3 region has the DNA TGTGCCAGTAGGGACGGGGGGCGACCCAACACTGAAGCTTTCTTT. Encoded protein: CASRDGGRPNTEAFF.

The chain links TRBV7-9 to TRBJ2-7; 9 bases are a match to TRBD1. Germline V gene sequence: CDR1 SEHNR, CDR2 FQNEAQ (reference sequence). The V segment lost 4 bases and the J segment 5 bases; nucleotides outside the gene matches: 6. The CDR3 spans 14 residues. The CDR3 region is CASSSTGGADEQYF. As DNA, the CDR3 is TGTGCCAGCAGCTCAACAGGGGGCGCGGACGAGCAGTACTTC.

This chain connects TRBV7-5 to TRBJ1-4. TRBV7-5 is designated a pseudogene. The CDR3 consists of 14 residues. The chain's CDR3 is CARSCRDFNEKLFF. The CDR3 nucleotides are TGTGCCAGAAGCTGCCGGGATTTTAATGAAAAACTGTTTTTT.

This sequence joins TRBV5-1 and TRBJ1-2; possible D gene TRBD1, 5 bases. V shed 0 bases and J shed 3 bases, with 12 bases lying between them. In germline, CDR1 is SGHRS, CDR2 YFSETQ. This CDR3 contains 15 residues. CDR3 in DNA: TGCGCCAGCAGCTTGGGCCAGGGACTTGACTATGGCTACACCTTC. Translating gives CASSLGQGLDYGYTF.

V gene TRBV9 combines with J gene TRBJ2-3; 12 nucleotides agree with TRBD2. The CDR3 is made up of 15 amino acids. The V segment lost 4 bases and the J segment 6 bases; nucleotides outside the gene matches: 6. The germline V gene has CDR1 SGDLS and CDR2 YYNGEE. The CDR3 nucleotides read TGTGCCAGCAGCCAACTAGCGGGGGGCTGGGATACGCAGTATTTT. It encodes CASSQLAGGWDTQYF.

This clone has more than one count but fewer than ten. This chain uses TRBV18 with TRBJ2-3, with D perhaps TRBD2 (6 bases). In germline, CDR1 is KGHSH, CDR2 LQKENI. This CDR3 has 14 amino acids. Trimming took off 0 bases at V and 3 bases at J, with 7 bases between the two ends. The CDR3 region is CASSPPGGTDTQYF. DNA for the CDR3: TGTGCCAGCTCACCACCGGGGGGAACAGATACGCAGTATTTT.

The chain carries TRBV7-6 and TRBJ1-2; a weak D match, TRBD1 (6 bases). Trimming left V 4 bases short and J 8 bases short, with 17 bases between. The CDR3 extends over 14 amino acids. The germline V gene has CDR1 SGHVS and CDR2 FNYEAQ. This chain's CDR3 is CASSSRGLSEGYTF. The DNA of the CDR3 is TGTGCCAGCAGCTCGAGGGGGTTAAGTGAAGGCTACACCTTC.

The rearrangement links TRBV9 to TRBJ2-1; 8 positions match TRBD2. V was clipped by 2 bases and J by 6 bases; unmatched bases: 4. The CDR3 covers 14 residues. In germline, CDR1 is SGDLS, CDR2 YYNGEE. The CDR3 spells CASSVGLGFNEQFF. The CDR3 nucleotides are TGTGCCAGCAGCGTGGGACTAGGGTTCAATGAGCAGTTCTTC.

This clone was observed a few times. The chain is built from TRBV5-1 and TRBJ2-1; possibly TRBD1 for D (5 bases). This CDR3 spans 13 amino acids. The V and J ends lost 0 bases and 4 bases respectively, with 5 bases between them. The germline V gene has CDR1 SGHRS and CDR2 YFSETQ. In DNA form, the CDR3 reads TGCGCCAGCAGCTTGGACAGGTACAATGAGCAGTTCTTC. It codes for CASSLDRYNEQFF.

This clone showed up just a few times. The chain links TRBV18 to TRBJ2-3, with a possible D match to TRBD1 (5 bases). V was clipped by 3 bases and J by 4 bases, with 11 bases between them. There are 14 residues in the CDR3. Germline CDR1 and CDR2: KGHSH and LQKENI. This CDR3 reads CASSPAGPADTQYF. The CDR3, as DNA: TGTGCCAGCTCACCCGCAGGGCCCGCAGATACGCAGTATTTT.

DNA for the CDR3: TGTGCCAGCAGTTTCACCGACTTAGTCATGAACACTGAAGCTTTCTTT. This translates into CASSFTDLVMNTEAFF. The chain has TRBV28 and TRBJ1-1; D not resolved. Per the germline V gene, CDR1 is MDHEN and CDR2 is SYDVKM. Trimming removed 3 bases at V and 0 bases at J, with 14 bases between. This CDR3 contains 16 residues.

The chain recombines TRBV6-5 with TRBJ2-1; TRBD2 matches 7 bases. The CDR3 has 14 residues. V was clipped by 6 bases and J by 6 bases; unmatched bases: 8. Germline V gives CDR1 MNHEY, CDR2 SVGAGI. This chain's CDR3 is CASRGNLAGNEQFF. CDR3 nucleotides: TGTGCCAGCAGGGGAAACTTAGCGGGCAATGAGCAGTTCTTC.

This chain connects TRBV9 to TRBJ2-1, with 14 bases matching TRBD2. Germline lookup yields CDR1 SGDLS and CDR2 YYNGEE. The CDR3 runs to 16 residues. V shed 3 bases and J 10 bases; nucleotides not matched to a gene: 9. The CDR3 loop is CASSAAGTSGSREQFF. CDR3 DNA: TGTGCCAGCAGCGCAGCCGGGACTAGCGGGAGCAGGGAGCAGTTCTTC.